What follows is one T cell receptor beta chain and its context. The antigen is not known. V lost 5 bases and J 1 base, leaving 10 bases between the germline ends. The germline gives CDR1 SGHVS, CDR2 FNYEAQ. The CDR3 totals 14 residues. These data come from a study of cytotoxic CD8 clonotypes in ibrutinib-treated CLL. Study information: Among patients, around 24 responded partially and 2 completely; around 15 then stayed remitted and some twelve progressed after median approximately 72 months.

General study points: Shared public clonotypes were rare, and on treatment they either got smaller or stayed the same. Clonality was elevated at ibrutinib response and had returned toward baseline at progression.

Cryopreserved PBMCs provided about 2 micrograms of genomic DNA for the TCR beta libraries. Data came from immunoSEQ multiplex PCR; TCRdb stores just in-frame clones and leaves some out. This table holds roughly 160,000 clones, 81% found once. The V gene is TRBV7-6, the J gene TRBJ2-3, with no clear D. The specimen comprised PBMCs, sampled after 12 months of ibrutinib treatment. The TCR was taken from a human donor with chronic lymphocytic leukemia. CDR3 sequence reads: CASSRAWGTDTQYF. CDR3 DNA sequence: TGTGCCAGCAGCCGAGCTTGGGGCACAGATACGCAGTATTTT.